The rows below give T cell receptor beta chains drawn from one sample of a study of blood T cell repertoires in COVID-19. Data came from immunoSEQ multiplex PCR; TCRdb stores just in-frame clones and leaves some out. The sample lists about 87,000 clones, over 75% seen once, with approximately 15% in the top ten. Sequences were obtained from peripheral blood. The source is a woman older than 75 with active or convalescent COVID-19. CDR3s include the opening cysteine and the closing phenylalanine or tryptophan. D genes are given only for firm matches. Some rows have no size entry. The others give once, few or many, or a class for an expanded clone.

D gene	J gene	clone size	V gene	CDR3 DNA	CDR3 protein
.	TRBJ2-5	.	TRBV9	TGTGCCAGCAGCGTAGGGGTAGGGGGAATAGAGACCCAGTACTTC	CASSVGVGGIETQYF
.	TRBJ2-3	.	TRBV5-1	TGCGCCAGCAGCTTGGTGAGAGCGGGCGCAGATACGCAGTATTTT	CASSLVRAGADTQYF
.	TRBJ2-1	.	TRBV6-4	TGTGCCAGCGGGAACGGGGGCTCCTACAATGAGCAGTTCTTC	CASGNGGSYNEQFF
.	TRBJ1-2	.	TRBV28	TGTGCCAGCAGGCCGCCAACGGGAGGGGGCTATGGCTACACCTTC	CASRPPTGGGYGYTF
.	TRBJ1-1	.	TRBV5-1	TGCGCCAGCAGCTTGGCTGCGGGGGCGAGTACTGAAGCTTTCTTT	CASSLAAGASTEAFF
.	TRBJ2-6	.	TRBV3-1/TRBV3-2	TGTGCCAGCAGCCAAGTCCAGTGGAGCTCTGGGGCCAACGTCCTGACTTTC	CASSQVQWSSGANVLTF
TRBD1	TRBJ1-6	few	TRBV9	TGTGCCAGCAGCGGGGGGGACAGTCGGATTTCACCCCTCCACTTT	CASSGGDSRISPLHF
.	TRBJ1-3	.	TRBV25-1	TGTGCCAGCAGGCTAGGAGGGGCTGGAAACACCATATATTTT	CASRLGGAGNTIYF
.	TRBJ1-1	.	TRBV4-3	TGCGCCAGCAGCCGTCAAGGGGGGGACACTGAAGCTTTCTTT	CASSRQGGDTEAFF
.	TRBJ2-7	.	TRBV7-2	TGTGCCAGCAGCTCCCGGCCAGATACAGGGAGCGAGCAGTACTTC	CASSSRPDTGSEQYF
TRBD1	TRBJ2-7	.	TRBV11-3	TGTGCCAGCAGCCCAGGACAGGGATCCTACGAGCAGTACTTC	CASSPGQGSYEQYF
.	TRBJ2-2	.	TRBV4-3	TGCGCCAGCAGCCAAGAGAGCCGTACCGGGGAGCTGTTTTTT	CASSQESRTGELFF
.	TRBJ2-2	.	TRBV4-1	TGCGCCAGCAGCCGATCGGACGGGGGGCTCGGGGAGCTGTTTTTT	CASSRSDGGLGELFF
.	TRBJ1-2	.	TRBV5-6	TGTGCCAGCAGCCTGGGACACCTCCACTTCTATGGCTACACCTTC	CASSLGHLHFYGYTF
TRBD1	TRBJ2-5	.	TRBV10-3	TGTGCCATCAGAGAATCGACAGGGGGCCAAGAGACCCAGTACTTC	CAIRESTGGQETQYF
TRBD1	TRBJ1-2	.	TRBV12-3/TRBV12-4	TGTGCCAGCAGTTTGGGACAGATCTATGGCTACACCTTC	CASSLGQIYGYTF
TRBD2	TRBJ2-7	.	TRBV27	TGTGCCAGCAGGCGCTCCCTCGGACTAGCTGATACCTACGAGCAGTACTTC	CASRRSLGLADTYEQYF
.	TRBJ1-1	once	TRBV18	TGTGCCAGCTCATCGGGTCTGAGGGGGTCGGACACTGAAGCTTTCTTT	CASSSGLRGSDTEAFF
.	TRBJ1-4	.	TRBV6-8	TGTGCCAGCAGGGGGGGGACCGCAACTAATGAAAAACTGTTTTTT	CASRGGTATNEKLFF
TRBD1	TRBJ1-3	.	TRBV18	TGTGCCAGCTCCCCCCGCGGACAGGGTGGAAACACCATATATTTT	CASSPRGQGGNTIYF
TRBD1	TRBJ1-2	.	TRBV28	TGTGCCAGCAGTTCGGGACAGATGCGTAACTATGGCTACACCTTC	CASSSGQMRNYGYTF
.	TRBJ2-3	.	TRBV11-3	TGTGCCAGCAAGGTGGGAGAAAGCACAGATACGCAGTATTTT	CASKVGESTDTQYF
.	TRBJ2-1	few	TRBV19	TGTGCCAGTAGGATCGGGACCTACAATGAGCAGTTCTTC	CASRIGTYNEQFF
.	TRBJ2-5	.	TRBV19	TGTGCCAGTAGTTCAGGGTTTGAGACCCAGTACTTC	CASSSGFETQYF
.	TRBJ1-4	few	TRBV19	TGTGCCAGCGCTTCACTCCAACGGGGTGAAAAACTGTTTTTT	CASASLQRGEKLFF
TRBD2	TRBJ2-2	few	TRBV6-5	TGTGCCAGCCGCCAGGGAACGGGAGGATCCGGGGAGCTGTTTTTT	CASRQGTGGSGELFF
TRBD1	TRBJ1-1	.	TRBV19	TGTGCCAGTAGCCCGAGCCGGGACAGGGTGTATACTGAAGCTTTCTTT	CASSPSRDRVYTEAFF
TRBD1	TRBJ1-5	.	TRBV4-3	TGCGCCAGCAGCGCGGACAGGGCTAGGCCCCAGCATTTT	CASSADRARPQHF
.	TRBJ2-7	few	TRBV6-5	TGTGCCAGCACCCAGGGGTACGAGCAGTACTTC	CASTQGYEQYF
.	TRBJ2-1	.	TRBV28	TGTGCCAGCAGTCCTCAGGATGAGCAGTTCTTC	CASSPQDEQFF
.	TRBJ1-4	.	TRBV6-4	TGTGCCGGCCCTGGGGGCTCAGCTAATGAAAAACTGTTTTTT	CAGPGGSANEKLFF
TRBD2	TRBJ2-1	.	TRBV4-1	TGCGCCAGCAGACACGGGACTAGCGAGTTCGATGAGCAGTTCTTC	CASRHGTSEFDEQFF
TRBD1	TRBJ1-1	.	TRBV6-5	TGTGCCAGCAGTTACTCGACAGGGTCGAGGGTTTTCTTT	CASSYSTGSRVFF
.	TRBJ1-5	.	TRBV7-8	TGTGCCAGCAGTTCGGGTGGCGGTCAGCCCCAGCATTTT	CASSSGGGQPQHF
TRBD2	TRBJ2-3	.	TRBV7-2	TGTGCCAGCAGCCGTACCGGGACTAGCGGGGGGGATACGCAGTATTTT	CASSRTGTSGGDTQYF
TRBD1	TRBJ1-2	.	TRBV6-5	TGTGCCAGCAGTCCGGGACAGGGGAAGCGTGGCTACACCTTC	CASSPGQGKRGYTF
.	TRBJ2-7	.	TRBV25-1	TGTGCCAGCAGTGAAGCAGGACAGAGACGTTTTAATGGGCAGTACTTC	CASSEAGQRRFNGQYF
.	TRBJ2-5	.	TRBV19	TGTGCCAGTAGTATTACGGAGCAAGAGACCCAGTACTTC	CASSITEQETQYF
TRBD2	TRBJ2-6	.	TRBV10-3	TGTGCCACCCTCGGGGGGGCTGGGGCCAACGTCCTGACTTTC	CATLGGAGANVLTF
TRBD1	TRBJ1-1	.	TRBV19	TGTGCCAGTAGAAGACAGGGTTGGAACACTGAAGCTTTCTTT	CASRRQGWNTEAFF
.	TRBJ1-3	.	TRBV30	TGTGCCTGGAGTGTATATCGGTCCGGGGGAAACACCATATATTTT	CAWSVYRSGGNTIYF
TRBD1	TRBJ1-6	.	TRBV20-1	TGCAGTGCGATGACAGGGGGGTCCCTCCACTTT	CSAMTGGSLHF
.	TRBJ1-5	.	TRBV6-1	TGTGCCAGCAGTGAGATGGTCGGGCAGCCCCAGCATTTT	CASSEMVGQPQHF
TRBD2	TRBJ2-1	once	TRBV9	TGTGCCAGCAGCCCCACCCCGCGGGGGTACAATGAGCAGTTCTTC	CASSPTPRGYNEQFF
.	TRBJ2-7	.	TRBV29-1	TGCAGCGTTGAAGCGCCCAGCTCCTACGAGCAGTACTTC	CSVEAPSSYEQYF
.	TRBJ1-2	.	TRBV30	TGTGCCTGGAGTACGGAGGGGAGTATCTATGGCTACACCTTC	CAWSTEGSIYGYTF
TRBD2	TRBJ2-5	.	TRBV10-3	TGTGCCATCAGTGTAGCGGGAGCTGGAGAGACCCAGTACTTC	CAISVAGAGETQYF
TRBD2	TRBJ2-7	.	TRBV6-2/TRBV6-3	TGTGCCAGCAGCCAGCTATTGGGCGGGAGGGCGAGAAGTAACGAGCAGTACTTC	CASSQLLGGRARSNEQYF
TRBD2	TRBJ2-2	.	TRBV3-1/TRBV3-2	TGTGCCAGCAGCCAAGGCTCACTAGCGGGAAACACCGGGGAGCTGTTTTTT	CASSQGSLAGNTGELFF
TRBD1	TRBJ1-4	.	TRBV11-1	TGTGCCAGCAGCTATGCCGGACAGGGGAGTGAAAAACTGTTTTTT	CASSYAGQGSEKLFF
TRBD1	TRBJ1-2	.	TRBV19	TGTGCCAGTAGTACACCGGGACAGGGGAATCACGGTGCGGCTGGCTACACCTTC	CASSTPGQGNHGAAGYTF